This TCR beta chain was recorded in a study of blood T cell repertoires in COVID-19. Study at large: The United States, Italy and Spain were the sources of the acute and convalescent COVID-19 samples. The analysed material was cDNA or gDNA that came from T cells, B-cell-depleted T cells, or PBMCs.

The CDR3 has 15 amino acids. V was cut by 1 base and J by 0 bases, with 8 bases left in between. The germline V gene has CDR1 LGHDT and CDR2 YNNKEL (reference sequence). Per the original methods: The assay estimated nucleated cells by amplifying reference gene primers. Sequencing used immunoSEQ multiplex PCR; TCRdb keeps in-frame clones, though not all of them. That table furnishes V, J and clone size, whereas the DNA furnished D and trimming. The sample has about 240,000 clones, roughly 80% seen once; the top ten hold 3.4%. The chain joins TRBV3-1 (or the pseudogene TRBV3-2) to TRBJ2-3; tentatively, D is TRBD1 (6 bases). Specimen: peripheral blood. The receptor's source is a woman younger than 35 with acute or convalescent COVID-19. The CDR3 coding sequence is TGTGCCAGCAGCCAAGTGAGGGGGAGCACAGATACGCAGTATTTT. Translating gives CASSQVRGSTDTQYF.